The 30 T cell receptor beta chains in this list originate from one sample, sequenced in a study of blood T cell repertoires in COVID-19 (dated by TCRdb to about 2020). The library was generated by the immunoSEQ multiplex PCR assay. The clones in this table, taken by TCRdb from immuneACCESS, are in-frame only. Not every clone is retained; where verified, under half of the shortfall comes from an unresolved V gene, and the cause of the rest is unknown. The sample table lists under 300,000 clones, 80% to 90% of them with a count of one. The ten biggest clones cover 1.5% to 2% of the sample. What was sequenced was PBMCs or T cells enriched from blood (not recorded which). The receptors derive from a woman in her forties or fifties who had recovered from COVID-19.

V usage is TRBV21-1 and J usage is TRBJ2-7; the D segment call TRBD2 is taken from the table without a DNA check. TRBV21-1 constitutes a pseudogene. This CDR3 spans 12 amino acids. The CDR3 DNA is TGTGCCAGCAGAGGACTACCCTACGAGCAGTACTTC. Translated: CASRGLPYEQYF.

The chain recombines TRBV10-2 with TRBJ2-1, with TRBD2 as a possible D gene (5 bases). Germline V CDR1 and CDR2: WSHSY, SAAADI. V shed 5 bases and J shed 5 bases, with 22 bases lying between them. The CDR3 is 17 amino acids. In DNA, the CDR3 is TGCGCCAGCAGTACCCTCGGACGAGGAGAGGAGGACAATGAGCAGTTCTTC. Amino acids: CASSTLGRGEEDNEQFF.

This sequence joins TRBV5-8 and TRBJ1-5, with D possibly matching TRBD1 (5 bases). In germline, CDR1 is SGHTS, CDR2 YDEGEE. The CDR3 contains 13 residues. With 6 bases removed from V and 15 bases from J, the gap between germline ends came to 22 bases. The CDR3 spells CASIMPHFGDSHF. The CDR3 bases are TGTGCCAGCATCATGCCCCATTTCGGGGACTCGCATTTT.

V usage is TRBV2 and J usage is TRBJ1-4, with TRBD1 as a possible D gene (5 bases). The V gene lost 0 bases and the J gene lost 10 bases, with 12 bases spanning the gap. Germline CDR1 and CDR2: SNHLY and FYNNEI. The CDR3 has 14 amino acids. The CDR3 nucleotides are TGTGCCAGCAGTGAAGCGGTCGGGGGTGGAAAACTGTTTTTT. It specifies CASSEAVGGGKLFF. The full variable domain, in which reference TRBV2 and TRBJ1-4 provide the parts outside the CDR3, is EPEVTQTPSHQVTQMGQEVILRCVPISNHLYFYWYRQILGQKVEFLVSFYNNEISEKSEIFDDQFSVERPDGSNFTLKIRSTKLEDSAMYFCASSEAVGGGKLFFGSGTQLSVL.

The CDR3: CASSVGLAGANTGELFF. CDR3 sequence (DNA): TGTGCCAGCAGCGTAGGACTAGCGGGGGCGAACACCGGGGAGCTGTTTTTT. The chain employs TRBV9 and TRBJ2-2; 12 bases fit TRBD2. Trimming took 0 bases from V and 0 from J; bases not matched to a gene: 0. CDR3 length equals 17 residues. CDR1 and CDR2 (germline): SGDLS, YYNGEE.

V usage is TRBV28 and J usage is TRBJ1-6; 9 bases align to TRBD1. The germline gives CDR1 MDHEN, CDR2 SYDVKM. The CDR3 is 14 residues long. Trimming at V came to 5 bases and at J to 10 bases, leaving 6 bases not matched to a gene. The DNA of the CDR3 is TGTGCCAGCAGTATACAGGGGGCTTGGTCACCCCTCCACTTT. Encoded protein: CASSIQGAWSPLHF.

CDR3 amino acids: CASSFRQHRTYEQYF. The CDR3 DNA sequence: TGTGCCAGCAGTTTCAGACAGCACCGAACCTACGAGCAGTACTTC. This chain joins TRBV28 and TRBJ2-7; D possibly corresponds to TRBD1 (5 bases). The CDR3 length is 15 residues. V gave up 3 bases and J gave up 2 bases, with 14 bases separating them. Germline values: CDR1 MDHEN, CDR2 SYDVKM.

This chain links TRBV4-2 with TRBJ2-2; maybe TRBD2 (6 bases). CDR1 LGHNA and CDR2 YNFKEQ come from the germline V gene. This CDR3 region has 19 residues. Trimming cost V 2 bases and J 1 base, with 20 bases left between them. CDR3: CASSQPRVERVGNTGELFF. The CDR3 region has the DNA TGTGCCAGCAGCCAACCCCGGGTTGAGCGGGTGGGGAACACCGGGGAGCTGTTTTTT.

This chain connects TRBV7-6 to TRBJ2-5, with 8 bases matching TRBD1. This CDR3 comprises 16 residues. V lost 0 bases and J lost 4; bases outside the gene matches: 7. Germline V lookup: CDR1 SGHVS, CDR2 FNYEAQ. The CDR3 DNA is TGTGCCAGCAGCTTAGCGCCGACAGGGGTCGGAGAGACCCAGTACTTC. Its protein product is CASSLAPTGVGETQYF.

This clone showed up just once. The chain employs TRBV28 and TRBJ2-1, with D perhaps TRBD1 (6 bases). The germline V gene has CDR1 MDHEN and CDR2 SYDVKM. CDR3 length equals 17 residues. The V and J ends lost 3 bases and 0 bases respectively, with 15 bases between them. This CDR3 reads CASSLQGPLSSYNEQFF. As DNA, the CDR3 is TGTGCCAGCAGTTTGCAGGGGCCCCTCAGCTCCTACAATGAGCAGTTCTTC.

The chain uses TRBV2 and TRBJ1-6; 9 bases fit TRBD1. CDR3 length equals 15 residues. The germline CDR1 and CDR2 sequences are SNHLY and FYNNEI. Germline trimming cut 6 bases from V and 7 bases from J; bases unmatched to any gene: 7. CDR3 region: CASSVTGGPNSPLHF. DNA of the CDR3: TGTGCCAGCAGCGTTACAGGGGGCCCGAATTCACCCCTCCACTTT.

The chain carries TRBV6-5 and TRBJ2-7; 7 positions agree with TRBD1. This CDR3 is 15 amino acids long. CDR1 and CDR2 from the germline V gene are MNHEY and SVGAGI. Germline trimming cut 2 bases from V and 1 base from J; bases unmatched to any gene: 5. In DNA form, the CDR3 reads TGTGCCAGCAGTTACAGGGGGCGCGATTCCTACGAGCAGTACTTC. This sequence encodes CASSYRGRDSYEQYF.

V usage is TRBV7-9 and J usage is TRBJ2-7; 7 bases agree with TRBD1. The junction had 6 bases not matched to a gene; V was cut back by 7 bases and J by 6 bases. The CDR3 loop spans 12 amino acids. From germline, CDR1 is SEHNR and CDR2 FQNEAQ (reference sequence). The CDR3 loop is CASNRPGGEQYF. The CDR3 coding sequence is TGTGCCAGCAACAGACCAGGGGGCGAGCAGTACTTC.

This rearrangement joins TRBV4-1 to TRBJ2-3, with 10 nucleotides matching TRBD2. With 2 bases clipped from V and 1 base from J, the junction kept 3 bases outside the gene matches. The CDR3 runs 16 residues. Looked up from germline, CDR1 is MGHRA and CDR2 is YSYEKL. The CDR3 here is CASSQLAGVRTDTQYF. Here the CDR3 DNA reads TGCGCCAGCAGCCAACTAGCGGGAGTACGCACAGATACGCAGTATTTT.

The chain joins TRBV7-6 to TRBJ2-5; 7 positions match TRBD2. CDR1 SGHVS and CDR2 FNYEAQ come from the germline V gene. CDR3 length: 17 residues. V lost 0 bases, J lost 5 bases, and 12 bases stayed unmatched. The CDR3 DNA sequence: TGTGCCAGCAGCTTAGCCCCGACTAGCAGGGACCCGGAGACCCAGTACTTC. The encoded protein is CASSLAPTSRDPETQYF.

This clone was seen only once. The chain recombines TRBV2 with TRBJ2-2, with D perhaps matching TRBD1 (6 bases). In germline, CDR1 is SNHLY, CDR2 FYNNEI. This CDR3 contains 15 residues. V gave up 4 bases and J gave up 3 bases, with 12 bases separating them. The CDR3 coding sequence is TGTGCCAGCAGTGTTACACAGGGCCACACCGGGGAGCTGTTTTTT. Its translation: CASSVTQGHTGELFF.

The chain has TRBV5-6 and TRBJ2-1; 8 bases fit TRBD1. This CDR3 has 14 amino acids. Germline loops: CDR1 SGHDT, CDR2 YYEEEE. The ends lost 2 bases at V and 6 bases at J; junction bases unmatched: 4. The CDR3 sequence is CASSFFTGGNEQFF. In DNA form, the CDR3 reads TGTGCCAGCAGCTTTTTTACAGGGGGCAATGAGCAGTTCTTC.

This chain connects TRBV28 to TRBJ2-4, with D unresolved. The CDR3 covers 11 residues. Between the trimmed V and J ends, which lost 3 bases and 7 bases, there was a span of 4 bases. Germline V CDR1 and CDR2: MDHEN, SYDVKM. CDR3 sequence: CASSLRNIQYF. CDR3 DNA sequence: TGTGCCAGCAGTTTGAGGAACATTCAGTACTTC.

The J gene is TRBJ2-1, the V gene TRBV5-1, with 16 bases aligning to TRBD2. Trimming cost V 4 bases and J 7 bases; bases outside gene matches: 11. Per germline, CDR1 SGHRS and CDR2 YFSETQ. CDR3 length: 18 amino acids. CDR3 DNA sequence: TGCGCCAGCAGCGGCCCCGGGACTAGCGGGAGGGCCGGGAATGAGCAGTTCTTC. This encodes CASSGPGTSGRAGNEQFF.

The CDR3 spells CATSSPSGERSNEKLFF. The CDR3 DNA sequence: TGTGCCACCAGCAGTCCATCAGGGGAGAGATCTAATGAAAAACTGTTTTTT. The chain uses TRBV15 and TRBJ1-4; a weak D match, TRBD1 (6 bases). Trimming took off 3 bases at V and 3 bases at J, with 17 bases between the two ends. The germline CDR1 and CDR2 sequences are LNHNV and YYDKDF (reference sequence). The CDR3 is 17 residues long.

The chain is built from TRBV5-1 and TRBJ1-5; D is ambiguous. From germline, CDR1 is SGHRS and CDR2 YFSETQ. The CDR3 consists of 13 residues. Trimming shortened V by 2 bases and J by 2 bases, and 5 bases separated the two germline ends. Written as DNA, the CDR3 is TGCGCCAGCAGCTTCGGGGGCAATCAGCCCCAGCATTTT. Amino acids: CASSFGGNQPQHF.

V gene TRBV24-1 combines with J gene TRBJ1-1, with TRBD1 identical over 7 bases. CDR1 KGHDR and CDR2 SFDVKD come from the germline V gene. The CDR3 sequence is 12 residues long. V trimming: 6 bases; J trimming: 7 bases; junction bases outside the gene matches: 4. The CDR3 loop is CATSPRDSEAFF. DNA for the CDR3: TGTGCCACCAGTCCGAGGGACAGTGAAGCTTTCTTT.

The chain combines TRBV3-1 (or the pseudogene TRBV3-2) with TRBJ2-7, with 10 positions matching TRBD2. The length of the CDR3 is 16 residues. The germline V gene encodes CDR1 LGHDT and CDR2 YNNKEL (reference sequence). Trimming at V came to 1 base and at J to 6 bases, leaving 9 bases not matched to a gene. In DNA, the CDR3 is TGTGCCAGCAGCCAAGCAGAAGCGGGAGGGTTCTCCGAGCAGTACTTC. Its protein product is CASSQAEAGGFSEQYF.

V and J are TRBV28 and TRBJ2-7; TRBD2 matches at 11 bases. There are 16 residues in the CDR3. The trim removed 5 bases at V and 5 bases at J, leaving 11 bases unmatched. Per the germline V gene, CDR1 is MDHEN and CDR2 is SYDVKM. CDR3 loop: CASSPRGSGRGHEQYF. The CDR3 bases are TGTGCCAGCAGTCCCCGGGGTAGCGGGAGGGGCCACGAGCAGTACTTC.

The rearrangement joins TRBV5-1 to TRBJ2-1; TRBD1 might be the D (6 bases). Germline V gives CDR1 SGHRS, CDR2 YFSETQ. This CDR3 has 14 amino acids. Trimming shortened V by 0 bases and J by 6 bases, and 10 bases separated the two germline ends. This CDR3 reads CASSLDREGNEQFF. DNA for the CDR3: TGCGCCAGCAGCTTGGACAGGGAAGGCAATGAGCAGTTCTTC.

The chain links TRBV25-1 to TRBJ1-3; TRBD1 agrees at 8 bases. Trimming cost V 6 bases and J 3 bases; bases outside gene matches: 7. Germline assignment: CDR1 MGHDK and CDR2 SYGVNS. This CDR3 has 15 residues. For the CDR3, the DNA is TGTGCCAGCAGCCGACCCGGGACAGGTGGAAACACCATATATTTT. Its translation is CASSRPGTGGNTIYF.

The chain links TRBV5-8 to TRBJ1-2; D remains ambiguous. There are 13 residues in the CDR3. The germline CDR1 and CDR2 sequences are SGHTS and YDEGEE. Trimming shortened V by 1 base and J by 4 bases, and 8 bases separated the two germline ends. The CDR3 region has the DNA TGTGCCAGCAGCTTGACGGAGACCTATGGCTACACCTTC. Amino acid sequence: CASSLTETYGYTF. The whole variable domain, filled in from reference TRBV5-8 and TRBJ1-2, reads EAGVTQSPTHLIKTRGQQATLRCSPISGHTSVYWYQQALGLGLQFLLWYDEGEERNRGNFPPRFSGRQFPNYSSELNVNALELEDSALYLCASSLTETYGYTFGSGTRLTVV.

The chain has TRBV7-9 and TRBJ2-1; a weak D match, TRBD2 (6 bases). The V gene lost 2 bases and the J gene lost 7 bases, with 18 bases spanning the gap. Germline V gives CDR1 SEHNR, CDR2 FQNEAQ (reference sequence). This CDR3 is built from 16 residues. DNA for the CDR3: TGTGCCAGCAGCTTATCGGGGGTTCGGGTGCGGAATGAGCAGTTCTTC. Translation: CASSLSGVRVRNEQFF.

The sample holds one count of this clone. The CDR3 spells CASRALAVRTDTQYF. The CDR3 region has the DNA TGTGCCAGCAGGGCCCTAGCGGTGCGCACAGATACGCAGTATTTT. The chain couples TRBV27 to TRBJ2-3; 7 bases match TRBD2. This CDR3 comprises 15 residues. Unmatched junction bases numbered 7, after V lost 6 bases and J lost 1 base. CDR1 is MNHEY, CDR2 SMNVEV, per germline (reference sequence).

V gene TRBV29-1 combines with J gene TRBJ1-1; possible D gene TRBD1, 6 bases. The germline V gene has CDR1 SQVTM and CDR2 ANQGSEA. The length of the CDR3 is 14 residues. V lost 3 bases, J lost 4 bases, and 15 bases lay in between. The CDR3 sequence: CSVDWRQGSTEAFF. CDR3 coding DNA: TGCAGCGTTGATTGGCGGCAGGGGTCCACTGAAGCTTTCTTT.